The rows below give T cell receptor beta chains drawn from one sample of a study of beta chain features in type 1 diabetes. Clones were read by immunoSEQ multiplex PCR, and TCRdb kept only the in-frame ones, dropping some. This sample carries more than 150,000 clones, about an eighth of them seen once, and the ten largest clones take 0.62%. The sample was central memory CD4+ T cells from blood. The receptors stem from a woman in her late teens or twenties in good health. The conserved cysteine and the conserved F or W are not part of the CDR3 here. Each record gives: V gene, CDR3 protein.

>TRBV5-4
ASSADRFSQY
>TRBV11-2
ASSLEGAVSADTQY
>TRBV30
AWSRGQGGGWAQH
>TRBV19
ASSVGTSGTYEQY
>TRBV28
ASSLSGRSETQY
>TRBV4-2
ASSLGLAGGPYNEQF
>TRBV6-5
ASSYGTPLMNTEAF
>TRBV6-5
ASSFRGRVNEQF
>TRBV6-5
ASTLARDLDEQF
>TRBV9
ASSVGLEIGELF
>TRBV4-1
ASSRGQGTSGELF
>TRBV5-1
ASSLDGGAYNEQF
>TRBV6-1
ASSEESDRTQY
>TRBV7-2
ASSWDRGWGYT
>TRBV6-6
ASTTDRDKTQY
>TRBV5-4
ASSYSQNTEAF
>TRBV6-5
AVRKPLPKNEQF
>TRBV7-3
ASSRERERGGELF
>TRBV27
ASSSPGTGRELF
>TRBV4-2
ASSQGATGGYGYT
>TRBV28
ASSEATMNTEAF
>TRBV4-3
ASSPGQGSYGYT
>TRBV7-8
ASSLGLAGAVWTYNEQF
>TRBV5-4
ASSPNQGVVGYGYT
>TRBV2
ASRTTGNSNQPQH
>TRBV27
ASSLRPRQGGGYGYT
>TRBV4-3
ASSQEASSGELF
>TRBV29-1
SVEGHSYEQY
>TRBV9
ASSFRDRGTGELF
>TRBV6-5
ASSDTLPGTEAF
>TRBV20-1
SASDNYEQY
>TRBV5-1
ASSYTFRDMVGYT
>TRBV7-8
ASSLRVSYEQY
>TRBV29-1
SAKTGNQPQH
>TRBV5-1
ASSLEAGYEQY
>TRBV2
ASRQRHYEQY